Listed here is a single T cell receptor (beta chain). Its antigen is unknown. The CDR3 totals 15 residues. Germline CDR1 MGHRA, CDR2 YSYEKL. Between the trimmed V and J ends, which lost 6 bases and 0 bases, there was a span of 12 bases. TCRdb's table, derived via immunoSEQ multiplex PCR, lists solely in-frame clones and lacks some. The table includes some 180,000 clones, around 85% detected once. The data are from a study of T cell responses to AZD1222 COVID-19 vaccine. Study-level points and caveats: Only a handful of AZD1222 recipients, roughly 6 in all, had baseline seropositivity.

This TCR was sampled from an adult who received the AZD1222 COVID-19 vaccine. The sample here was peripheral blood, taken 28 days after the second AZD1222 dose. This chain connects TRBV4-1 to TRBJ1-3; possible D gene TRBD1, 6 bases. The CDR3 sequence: CASSHRVISGNTIYF. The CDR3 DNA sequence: TGCGCCAGCAGTCACAGGGTCATCTCTGGAAACACCATATATTTT.